This paragraph covers one T cell receptor (beta chain) sequence. As yet, its antigen is unknown. TCRdb's copy holds only in-frame clones and misses some; the assay was immunoSEQ multiplex PCR. The sample has 2,500,000 or so clones, around 94% seen once. The data belong to a study of shared clonotypes between healthy human individuals. Regarding the study as a whole: Of the naive CD4 clonotypes, roughly 5.2% were shared across four donors. Compared with memory subsets, naive subsets generally had larger estimated richness. Among donors, clonotype sharing was expected to be affected by sequencing depth.

Trimming left V 8 bases short and J 0 bases short, with 11 bases between. The germline CDR1 and CDR2 sequences are SNHLY and FYNNEI. The CDR3 contains 13 residues. This clonotype was obtained from a man between 18 and 29 years old in good health. This chain links TRBV2 with TRBJ2-7; possible D gene TRBD1, 6 bases. Sequenced: naive CD4+ T cells sorted from blood. The subset was: CD45RA+ positively selected. This chain's CDR3 is CASENRDSYEQYF. CDR3 DNA sequence: TGTGCCAGCGAGAACAGGGACTCCTACGAGCAGTACTTC.